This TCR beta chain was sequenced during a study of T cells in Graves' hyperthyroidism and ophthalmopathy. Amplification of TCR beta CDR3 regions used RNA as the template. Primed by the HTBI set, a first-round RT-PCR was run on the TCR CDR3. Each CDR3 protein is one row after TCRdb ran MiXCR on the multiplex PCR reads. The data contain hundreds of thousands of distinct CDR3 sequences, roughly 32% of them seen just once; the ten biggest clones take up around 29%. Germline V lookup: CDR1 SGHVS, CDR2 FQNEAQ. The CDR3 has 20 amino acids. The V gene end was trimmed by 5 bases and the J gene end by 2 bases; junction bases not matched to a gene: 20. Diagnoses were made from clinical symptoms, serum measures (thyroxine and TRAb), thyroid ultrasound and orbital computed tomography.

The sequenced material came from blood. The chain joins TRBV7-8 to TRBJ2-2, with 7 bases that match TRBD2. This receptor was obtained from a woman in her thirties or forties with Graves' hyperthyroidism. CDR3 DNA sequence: TGTGCCAGCAGCCAACTAGTGGGGTTCTTGCGGGGGTATAACACCGGGGAGCTGTTTTTT. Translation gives CASSQLVGFLRGYNTGELFF. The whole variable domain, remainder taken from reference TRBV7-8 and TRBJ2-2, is GAGVSQSPRYKVAKRGQDVALRCDPISGHVSLFWYQQALGQGPEFLTYFQNEAQLDKSGLPSDRFFAERPEGSVSTLKIQRTQQEDSAVYLCASSQLVGFLRGYNTGELFFGEGSRLTVL.